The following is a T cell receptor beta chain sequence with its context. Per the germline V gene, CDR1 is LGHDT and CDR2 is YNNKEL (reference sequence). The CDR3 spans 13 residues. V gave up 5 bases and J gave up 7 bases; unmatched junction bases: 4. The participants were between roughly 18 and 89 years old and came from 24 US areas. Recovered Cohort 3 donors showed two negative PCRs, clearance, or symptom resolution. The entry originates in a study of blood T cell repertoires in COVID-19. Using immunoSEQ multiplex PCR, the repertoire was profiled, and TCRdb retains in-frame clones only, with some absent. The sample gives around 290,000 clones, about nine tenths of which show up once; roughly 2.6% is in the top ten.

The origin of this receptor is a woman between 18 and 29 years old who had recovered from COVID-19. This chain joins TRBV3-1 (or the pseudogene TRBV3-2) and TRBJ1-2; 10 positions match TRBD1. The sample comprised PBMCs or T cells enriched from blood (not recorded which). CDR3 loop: CASSVRTGGGYTF. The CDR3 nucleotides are TGTGCCAGCAGCGTTCGGACAGGGGGTGGCTACACCTTC.